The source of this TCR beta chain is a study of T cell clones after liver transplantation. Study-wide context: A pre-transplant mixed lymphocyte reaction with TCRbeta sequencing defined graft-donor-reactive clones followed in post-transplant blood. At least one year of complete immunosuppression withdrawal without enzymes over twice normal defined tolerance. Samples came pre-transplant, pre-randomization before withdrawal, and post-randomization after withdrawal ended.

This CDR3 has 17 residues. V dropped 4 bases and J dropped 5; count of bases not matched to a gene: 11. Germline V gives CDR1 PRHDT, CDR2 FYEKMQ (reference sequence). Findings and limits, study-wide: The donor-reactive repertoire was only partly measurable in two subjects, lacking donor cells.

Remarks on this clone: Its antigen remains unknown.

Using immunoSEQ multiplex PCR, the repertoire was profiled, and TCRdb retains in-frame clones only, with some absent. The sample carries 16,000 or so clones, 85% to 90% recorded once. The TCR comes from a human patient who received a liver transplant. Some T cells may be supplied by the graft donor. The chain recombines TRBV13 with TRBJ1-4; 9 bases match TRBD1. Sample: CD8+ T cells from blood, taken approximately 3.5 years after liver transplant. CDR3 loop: CASSSGTGNILNEKLFF. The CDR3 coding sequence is TGTGCCAGCAGCTCCGGGACAGGGAATATTCTCAATGAAAAACTGTTTTTT. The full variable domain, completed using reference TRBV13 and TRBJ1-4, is AAGVIQSPRHLIKEKRETATLKCYPIPRHDTVYWYQQGPGQDPQFLISFYEKMQSDKGSIPDRFSAQQFSDYHSELNMSSLELGDSALYFCASSSGTGNILNEKLFFGSGTQLSVL.